The T cell receptor beta chain described here comes from a study of blood T cell repertoires in COVID-19. Study at large: Sites across the United States, Italy and Spain contributed samples from acute and convalescent COVID-19. The analysed material was cDNA or gDNA that came from T cells, B-cell-depleted T cells, or PBMCs.

Authors' data handling: Quantification of nucleated cells was approximated via reference gene primer amplification. Using immunoSEQ multiplex PCR, the repertoire was profiled, and TCRdb retains in-frame clones only, with some absent. V and J calls and clone size come straight from that table; D and trimming were deduced from the DNA. The sample comprises some 50,000 clones, roughly 88% of which are singletons, and around 14% rests with the top ten. Germline CDR1 reads SGHTS; CDR2 reads YDEGEE. CDR3 length: 13 amino acids. Trimming shortened V by 0 bases and J by 5 bases, and 8 bases separated the two germline ends.

Sample: peripheral blood. The sequence was collected from a human donor in a cohort sampled during active COVID-19. The donor label of this sample is uncertain. This rearrangement joins TRBV5-8 to TRBJ2-5; D may be TRBD2 (5 bases). In DNA, the CDR3 is TGTGCCAGCAGCTTGGGGGAGTGGGAGACCCAGTACTTC. Its protein is CASSLGEWETQYF. Supplemented by reference TRBV5-8 and TRBJ2-5, the full variable domain reads EAGVTQSPTHLIKTRGQQATLRCSPISGHTSVYWYQQALGLGLQFLLWYDEGEERNRGNFPPRFSGRQFPNYSSELNVNALELEDSALYLCASSLGEWETQYFGPGTRLLVL.